This entry lists 28 T cell receptor beta chains sequenced from one sample in a study of human T cells and chemical hapten exposure. Noted time point: patch test 1, 2 weeks after DPC sensitization. This sample's treatment: therapeutic diphenylcyclopropenone sensitization with weekly scalp DPC. TCRdb analysed the RACE reads with MiXCR anew, one entry per CDR3 protein. The top ten clones hold less than 4% of a sample with tens of thousands of distinct CDR3 sequences, about 9.4% of them seen once. This specimen consisted of whole blood, obtained in connection with sensitization to the hapten diphenylcyclopropenone (DPC). The source of these receptors is a woman aged 40 to 50 with alopecia areata. Some clones in this sample may be carry-over from other donors' samples.

This clonotype was picked up many times. The chain couples TRBV29-1 to TRBJ1-1, with a weak D call TRBD1 (6 bases). The germline V gene encodes CDR1 SQVTM and CDR2 ANQGSEA. V was trimmed by 4 bases and J by 5 bases, leaving 17 bases between them. This CDR3 has 14 residues. The CDR3 nucleotides read TGCAGCGTTGGTATAGGGGGGATGATGACTGAAGCTTTCTTT. It translates to CSVGIGGMMTEAFF. Full variable domain (missing parts from reference TRBV29-1 and TRBJ1-1): SAVISQKPSRDICQRGTSLTIQCQVDSQVTMMFWYRQQPGQSLTLIATANQGSEATYESGFVIDKFPISRPNLTFSTLTVSNMSPEDSSIYLCSVGIGGMMTEAFFGQGTRLTVV.

The V gene is TRBV7-2, the J gene TRBJ1-2; TRBD1 matches 7 bases. The CDR3 runs 14 residues. V dropped 2 bases and J dropped 5; count of bases not matched to a gene: 5. CDR1 is SGHTA and CDR2 is FQGNSA in the germline V gene. The CDR3 coding sequence is TGTGCCAGCAGCTTATACGACAGGGCTTATGGCTACACCTTC. Amino acids: CASSLYDRAYGYTF.

At least ten counts were recorded for this clonotype. The rearrangement links TRBV9 to TRBJ1-6; TRBD1 agrees at 8 bases. Germline trimming cut 4 bases from V and 8 bases from J; bases unmatched to any gene: 5. Germline V gene sequence: CDR1 SGDLS, CDR2 YYNGEE. The length of the CDR3 is 14 residues. As DNA, the CDR3 is TGTGCCAGCAGCACTCGGGACAGGTATTCACCCCTCCACTTT. Encoded protein: CASSTRDRYSPLHF.

This clonotype was recorded many times. The V and J genes are TRBV9 and TRBJ1-1; TRBD1 matches at 8 bases. Losses at the gene ends were 0 bases for V and 3 bases for J; bases not matched to a gene: 7. CDR3 length: 16 residues. Germline CDR1 SGDLS, CDR2 YYNGEE. The CDR3 coding sequence is TGTGCCAGCAGCGTAGGGTCAGGGGGCGTTCACACTGAAGCTTTCTTT. Encoded protein: CASSVGSGGVHTEAFF. Based on the CDR3 plus reference TRBV9 and TRBJ1-1, the full variable domain is DSGVTQTPKHLITATGQRVTLRCSPRSGDLSVYWYQQSLDQGLQFLIQYYNGEERAKGNILERFSAQQFPDLHSELNLSSLELGDSALYFCASSVGSGGVHTEAFFGQGTRLTVV.

Note on this clonotype: A much larger clonotype is one base distant, so this may be a read error. The genes are TRBV20-1 and TRBJ1-1; D is ambiguous. Germline V gene data show CDR1 as DFQATT and CDR2 as SNEGSKA (reference sequence). The CDR3 totals 11 residues. The CDR3 region is CSAGGNTEDFF. CDR3 nucleotides: TGCAGTGCCGGAGGGAACACTGAAGATTTCTTT.

This clonotype was found many times. The V and J genes are TRBV7-9 and TRBJ2-6; 10 positions match TRBD2. Germline loops: CDR1 SEHNR, CDR2 FQNEAQ (reference sequence). V trimming: 4 bases; J trimming: 5 bases; junction bases outside the gene matches: 14. This CDR3 region has 19 residues. The CDR3 region is CASSSGLAASSARANVLTF. The CDR3, as DNA: TGTGCCAGCAGCTCAGGACTAGCGGCCTCCTCTGCGCGGGCCAACGTCCTGACTTTC.

This clonotype was observed many times. V gene TRBV2 combines with J gene TRBJ1-4; a weak D match, TRBD1 (6 bases). The length of the CDR3 is 14 residues. Germline CDR1 and CDR2: SNHLY and FYNNEI. V shed 2 bases and J shed 7 bases, with 11 bases lying between them. CDR3 DNA: TGTGCCAGCAGTGAAAGGGGGATCGGTGAAAAACTGTTTTTT. Its translation: CASSERGIGEKLFF.

The chain is built from TRBV19 and TRBJ1-5, with a tentative D call TRBD1 (5 bases). Between the trimmed V and J ends, which lost 5 bases and 5 bases, there was a span of 16 bases. Germline CDR1 reads LNHDA; CDR2 reads SQIVND (reference sequence). CDR3 size: 15 residues. This CDR3 is CASSEGSQYHQPQHF. In DNA form, the CDR3 reads TGTGCCAGTAGTGAGGGGTCACAATACCATCAGCCCCAGCATTTT.

There are many counts of this clonotype. V gene TRBV18 combines with J gene TRBJ1-6; 8 bases agree with TRBD1. The CDR3 loop spans 15 amino acids. CDR1 and CDR2 (germline): KGHSH, LQKENI. Germline trimming cut 4 bases from V and 7 bases from J; bases unmatched to any gene: 6. The CDR3 DNA follows: TGTGCCAGCTCACGGGCAGGGGGCGAAAATTCACCCCTCCACTTT. Residues: CASSRAGGENSPLHF.

This chain links TRBV29-1 with TRBJ1-4; tentatively, D is TRBD1 (5 bases). The CDR3 totals 14 residues. V lost 5 bases and J lost 7, with 17 bases in between. CDR1 is SQVTM, CDR2 ANQGSEA, per germline. CDR3 residues: CSVQPGGAGEKLFF. CDR3 coding DNA: TGCAGCGTTCAGCCCGGGGGAGCGGGTGAAAAACTGTTTTTT.

This clonotype was observed a few times. This rearrangement joins TRBV7-2 to TRBJ2-2; either TRBD1 or TRBD2 may supply D (5 bases each). Trimming removed 5 bases from V and 2 bases from J, with 12 bases in between. The length of the CDR3 is 15 residues. From germline, CDR1 is SGHTA and CDR2 FQGNSA. The CDR3 coding sequence is TGTGCCAGCAGCCACAGGAGGTTTAACACCGGGGAGCTGTTTTTT. Protein product: CASSHRRFNTGELFF.

The sample holds many counts of this clonotype. This chain's CDR3 is CASSLVSPSRYNEQFF. The CDR3 DNA sequence: TGTGCCAGCAGTTTAGTTTCCCCATCGCGGTACAATGAGCAGTTCTTC. The chain uses TRBV27 and TRBJ2-1; D gene unclear. Germline V lookup: CDR1 MNHEY, CDR2 SMNVEV (reference sequence). This CDR3 has 16 amino acids. V lost 2 bases and J lost 4, with 15 bases in between.

The genes are TRBV20-1 and TRBJ1-4, with unresolved D. The germline V gene has CDR1 DFQATT and CDR2 SNEGSKA (reference sequence). The CDR3 is made up of 10 amino acids. Between the trimmed V and J ends, which lost 3 bases and 6 bases, there was a span of 2 bases. The CDR3 loop reads CSASDEKLFF. Here the CDR3 DNA reads TGCAGTGCTAGTGATGAAAAACTGTTTTTT.

This clonotype was seen ten or more times. The chain joins TRBV12-3 or TRBV12-4 to TRBJ2-7, with D possibly TRBD2 on 5 matching bases. There are 16 residues in the CDR3. With 4 bases removed from V and 7 bases from J, the gap between germline ends came to 23 bases. The CDR3 reads CASSWALRGPPIEQYF. Here the CDR3 DNA reads TGTGCCAGCAGTTGGGCCCTCCGCGGGCCCCCTATAGAGCAGTACTTC.

This clonotype turned up a few times. This chain links TRBV29-1 with TRBJ1-1, with a tentative D call TRBD1 (6 bases). Trimming removed 4 bases from V and 3 bases from J, with 12 bases in between. This CDR3 is built from 13 residues. In germline, CDR1 is SQVTM, CDR2 ANQGSEA. The CDR3: CSVGRGSHTEAFF. CDR3 bases: TGCAGCGTTGGCAGGGGCTCCCACACTGAAGCTTTCTTT. The full variable domain, rest sourced from reference TRBV29-1 and TRBJ1-1, is SAVISQKPSRDICQRGTSLTIQCQVDSQVTMMFWYRQQPGQSLTLIATANQGSEATYESGFVIDKFPISRPNLTFSTLTVSNMSPEDSSIYLCSVGRGSHTEAFFGQGTRLTVV.

The chain uses TRBV10-3 and TRBJ2-5; 7 bases map to TRBD2. This CDR3 spans 15 amino acids. Germline-derived CDR1 and CDR2 are ENHRY and SYGVKD. J lost 6 bases, V lost 0 bases, and 7 bases had no gene match. CDR3 region: CAISESRGGDKTQYF. For the CDR3, the DNA is TGTGCCATCAGTGAGTCTCGCGGGGGTGACAAGACCCAGTACTTC.

The J gene is TRBJ2-5, the V gene TRBV5-1; a weak D match, TRBD1 (6 bases). Germline CDR1 and CDR2: SGHRS and YFSETQ. This CDR3 is built from 15 residues. Between the trimmed V and J ends, which lost 4 bases and 3 bases, there was a span of 16 bases. CDR3 DNA: TGCGCCAGCAGCCCCGACCAAACAGGGAAAGAGACCCAGTACTTC. This encodes CASSPDQTGKETQYF.

V gene TRBV28 combines with J gene TRBJ2-6, with 11 bases fitting TRBD1. V lost 4 bases, J lost 0 bases, and 8 bases stayed unmatched. Per germline, CDR1 MDHEN and CDR2 SYDVKM. This CDR3 is 19 amino acids long. The CDR3, as DNA: TGTGCCAGCAGTTCTTGGACAGGGGGCGTCGACTCTGGGGCCAACGTCCTGACTTTC. Its translation: CASSSWTGGVDSGANVLTF. Complete variable domain (other parts from reference TRBV28 and TRBJ2-6): DVKVTQSSRYLVKRTGEKVFLECVQDMDHENMFWYRQDPGLGLRLIYFSYDVKMKEKGDIPEGYSVSREKKERFSLILESASTNQTSMYLCASSSWTGGVDSGANVLTFGAGSRLTVL.

The gene calls are TRBV18 and TRBJ1-1; D remains ambiguous. The CDR3 is 13 residues long. V was trimmed by 6 bases and J by 1 base, leaving 9 bases between them. The V gene's germline CDR1 is KGHSH and CDR2 LQKENI. The CDR3 DNA reads as TGTGCCAGCTCCCCGCCAGCGAACACTGAAGCTTTCTTT. This translates into CASSPPANTEAFF.

The chain recombines TRBV4-1 with TRBJ2-5; TRBD2 is a possible D gene (6 bases). CDR3 length: 15 residues. Germline V lookup: CDR1 MGHRA, CDR2 YSYEKL. Trimming took off 6 bases at V and 4 bases at J, with 18 bases between the two ends. Here the CDR3 reads CASSRGTRARETQYF. Here the CDR3 DNA reads TGCGCCAGCAGTCGCGGGACGCGGGCTCGAGAGACCCAGTACTTC.

This clonotype was recorded at least ten times. The chain has TRBV11-2 and TRBJ2-7, with D uncertain. The CDR3 has 13 residues. CDR1 is SGHAT and CDR2 is FQNNGV in the germline V gene. Trimming took off 5 bases at V and 4 bases at J, with 12 bases between the two ends. CDR3: CASSRGPLYEQYF. Here the CDR3 DNA reads TGTGCCAGCAGCCGAGGACCGCTTTACGAGCAGTACTTC.

This clonotype has a handful of counts. This rearrangement joins TRBV28 to TRBJ2-2; D not resolved. Germline lookup yields CDR1 MDHEN and CDR2 SYDVKM. The length of the CDR3 is 13 residues. The V gene lost 6 bases and the J gene lost 1 base, with 6 bases spanning the gap. DNA for the CDR3: TGTGCCAGCAGATTCCAGAACACCGGGGAGCTGTTTTTT. Protein product: CASRFQNTGELFF.

This clonotype was observed a few times. V and J are TRBV7-2 and TRBJ2-6; a weak D match, TRBD2 (7 bases). V gave up 5 bases and J gave up 2 bases, with 13 bases separating them. The CDR3 totals 16 residues. Germline lookup yields CDR1 SGHTA and CDR2 FQGNSA. The CDR3 region is CASSLGGGTGANVLTF. The CDR3 DNA is TGTGCCAGCAGCCTGGGGGGGGGCACTGGGGCCAACGTCCTGACTTTC. Complete variable domain (other parts from reference TRBV7-2 and TRBJ2-6): GAGVSQSPSNKVTEKGKDVELRCDPISGHTALYWYRQSLGQGLEFLIYFQGNSAPDKSGLPSDRFSAERTGGSVSTLTIQRTQQEDSAVYLCASSLGGGTGANVLTFGAGSRLTVL.

There are a few counts of this clonotype. The gene calls are TRBV11-2 and TRBJ1-5, with D perhaps matching TRBD1 (5 bases). Germline V gene data show CDR1 as SGHAT and CDR2 as FQNNGV. The CDR3 loop spans 20 amino acids. V dropped 6 bases and J dropped 0 bases, with 27 bases sitting between them. The CDR3, as DNA: TGTGCCAGCAGGCCAGAGCCGCGTGGGACGGGAAGTTATAGCAATCAGCCCCAGCATTTT. Protein sequence: CASRPEPRGTGSYSNQPQHF.

This clonotype was counted many times. V is TRBV21-1 and J is TRBJ1-5; TRBD1 was called by the table and not checked on the DNA. TRBV21-1 is shown as a pseudogene. CDR3 size: 14 residues. The DNA for the CDR3 is TGTGCCAGCAGCACCAGGGGAACCGGGGGGCCCCAGCATTTT. Its protein is CASSTRGTGGPQHF.

This clonotype has ten or more counts. The chain uses TRBV4-3 and TRBJ2-1; TRBD1 matches 9 bases. V trimming: 5 bases; J trimming: 1 base; junction bases outside the gene matches: 3. The CDR3 has 15 residues. The germline V gene encodes CDR1 LGHNA and CDR2 YSLEER. The CDR3 DNA reads TGCGCCAGCAGCTCCGGGACAGGGTCCTACAATGAGCAGTTCTTC. Translated, it gives CASSSGTGSYNEQFF.

This clonotype was recorded at least ten times. V and J are TRBV20-1 and TRBJ2-7; unclear D gene. This CDR3 has 11 amino acids. Germline CDR1 reads DFQATT; CDR2 reads SNEGSKA (reference sequence). Trimming shortened V by 6 bases and J by 0 bases, and 6 bases separated the two germline ends. Here the CDR3 reads CSARASYEQYF. The CDR3 DNA is TGCAGTGCACGCGCCTCCTACGAGCAGTACTTC.

This clonotype came up many times. This chain links TRBV7-2 with TRBJ2-5, with D perhaps matching TRBD2 (6 bases). Trimming cost V 1 base and J 4 bases, with 10 bases left between them. CDR1 SGHTA and CDR2 FQGNSA come from the germline V gene. CDR3 size: 14 residues. CDR3 nucleotide sequence: TGTGCCAGCAGCTTAGGAGGACTATTAGAGACCCAGTACTTC. This encodes CASSLGGLLETQYF.